Listed here are 14 T cell receptor beta chains from one sample, sequenced in a study of cytomegalovirus exposure and HLA in healthy donors. Researchers ran the PCR with 60 Vbeta and 13 Jbeta primers. This table comes from immunoSEQ multiplex PCR, and its TCRdb copy is limited to in-frame clones, with some not included. Of roughly 190,000 clones listed, nearly 80% were seen once; the top ten hold approximately 2.6%. The sample consisted of PBMCs. The receptors come from a female donor in good health and CMV-seronegative.

The table lists this clone with a count of one. V and J are TRBV7-2 and TRBJ2-7; 8 bases are a match to TRBD1. This CDR3 is 14 amino acids long. The junction had 2 bases not matched to a gene; V was cut back by 1 base and J by 3 bases. Germline V gene sequence: CDR1 SGHTA, CDR2 FQGNSA. CDR3 DNA: TGTGCCAGCAGCTTAGACGGACAGGGCTACGAGCAGTACTTC. Amino acids: CASSLDGQGYEQYF.

This sequence joins TRBV6-1 and TRBJ1-2; the match to TRBD1 covers 7 bases. This CDR3 has 13 amino acids. Trimming removed 7 bases from V and 4 bases from J; junction bases left unmatched: 6. The germline V gene encodes CDR1 MNHNS and CDR2 SASEGT. The CDR3 DNA reads TGTGCCAGCAATCCGACAGGGACCTATGGCTACACCTTC. Amino acids: CASNPTGTYGYTF.

The chain combines TRBV6-5 with TRBJ2-2; the D gene is possibly TRBD1 (6 bases). The length of the CDR3 is 13 residues. The germline V gene encodes CDR1 MNHEY and CDR2 SVGAGI. Deletions cut 7 bases from V and 0 bases from J, with 6 bases between. This CDR3 is CASTGANTGELFF. CDR3 DNA sequence: TGTGCCAGCACAGGGGCGAACACCGGGGAGCTGTTTTTT.

This clone was seen just once. This chain joins TRBV2 and TRBJ2-5; D gene uncertain. The end of the DNA is better explained by TRBJ2-7, so the J call may be wrong. This CDR3 is built from 11 residues. Germline V gene sequence: CDR1 SNHLY, CDR2 FYNNEI. The CDR3 coding sequence is TGTGCCAGCTCTCTGAGCTACGAGCAGTACTTC. This encodes CASSLSYEQYF.

The V gene is TRBV28, the J gene TRBJ1-6; 7 bases map to TRBD1. Germline values: CDR1 MDHEN, CDR2 SYDVKM. The CDR3 consists of 16 residues. The junction had 9 bases not matched to a gene; V was cut back by 0 bases and J by 10 bases. The CDR3 region is CASSLWDRYEQSPLHF. The CDR3 region has the DNA TGTGCCAGCAGTTTATGGGACAGGTACGAACAATCACCCCTCCACTTT.

The CDR3 loop is CSVSGAGPAYEQYF. The CDR3 coding sequence is TGCAGCGTAAGCGGCGCAGGACCGGCCTACGAGCAGTACTTC. This chain connects TRBV29-1 to TRBJ2-7; D is possibly TRBD2 (5 bases). Trimming took 6 bases from V and 2 from J, leaving 17 bases between them. The CDR3 is made up of 14 amino acids. Germline V gene sequence: CDR1 SQVTM, CDR2 ANQGSEA.

This chain joins TRBV27 and TRBJ2-3, with 13 nucleotides matching TRBD2. CDR3 length: 17 residues. The germline CDR1 and CDR2 sequences are MNHEY and SMNVEV (reference sequence). V shed 7 bases and J 6 bases; nucleotides not matched to a gene: 13. The DNA for the CDR3 is TGTGCCAGCACCTTCGGGACTAGCGGGACAGTTGGGGATACGCAGTATTTT. Its translation: CASTFGTSGTVGDTQYF.

The chain is built from TRBV9 and TRBJ2-7, with TRBD1 matching 10 bases. Germline V CDR1 and CDR2: SGDLS, YYNGEE. The CDR3 spans 14 residues. The V segment lost 0 bases and the J segment 7 bases; nucleotides outside the gene matches: 4. The CDR3 nucleotides are TGTGCCAGCAGCGTAGTAGGGACAGGGGAGGAGCAGTACTTC. As protein: CASSVVGTGEEQYF.

The chain couples TRBV5-1 to TRBJ2-1; TRBD2 aligns across 7 bases. This CDR3 comprises 14 residues. Germline assignment: CDR1 SGHRS and CDR2 YFSETQ. Unmatched junction bases numbered 5, after V lost 0 bases and J lost 8 bases. CDR3 amino acids: CASSLEAGVDEQFF. DNA for the CDR3: TGCGCCAGCAGCTTGGAGGCGGGAGTAGATGAGCAGTTCTTC.

The chain couples TRBV19 to TRBJ2-1, with D perhaps matching TRBD1 (6 bases). In germline, CDR1 is LNHDA, CDR2 SQIVND (reference sequence). The ends were cut back, 7 bases at V and 5 bases at J, with 18 bases in the middle. The CDR3 length is 15 residues. The CDR3 region has the DNA TGTGCCAGTAAGGAGTACAGGGCCAACCACAATGAGCAGTTCTTC. The encoded protein is CASKEYRANHNEQFF.

This clone was counted between two and nine times. The chain couples TRBV2 to TRBJ2-3, with D uncertain. Trimming pared 2 bases from V and 5 bases from J, leaving 5 bases between. CDR3 length: 12 amino acids. The germline CDR1 and CDR2 sequences are SNHLY and FYNNEI. Here the CDR3 DNA reads TGTGCCAGCAGTGAACTTCTAGATACGCAGTATTTT. This codes for CASSELLDTQYF.

V gene TRBV5-1 combines with J gene TRBJ2-7; TRBD1 aligns across 7 bases. The V gene's germline CDR1 is SGHRS and CDR2 YFSETQ. The J segment lost 7 bases and the V segment lost 1 base, leaving 11 bases of the junction unmatched. This CDR3 is built from 15 residues. The CDR3 coding sequence is TGCGCCAGCAGCTTGAGGTTCGGGCAGGGGGTTGAGCAGTACTTC. Its protein product is CASSLRFGQGVEQYF.

This chain uses TRBV19 with TRBJ1-1, with D tentatively TRBD1 (6 bases). Germline CDR1 reads LNHDA; CDR2 reads SQIVND (reference sequence). The V and J ends lost 7 bases and 3 bases respectively, with 12 bases between them. CDR3 length: 13 amino acids. CDR3 residues: CASNYEGDTEAFF. The CDR3 DNA follows: TGTGCCAGTAACTATGAGGGGGACACTGAAGCTTTCTTT.

This rearrangement joins TRBV25-1 to TRBJ1-4; D not certain. Trimming removed 3 bases at V and 2 bases at J, with 7 bases between. In germline, CDR1 is MGHDK, CDR2 SYGVNS. This CDR3 contains 14 residues. The CDR3 spells CASSDWSTNEKLFF. Written as DNA, the CDR3 is TGTGCCAGCAGTGATTGGAGTACTAATGAAAAACTGTTTTTT.